Following are 28 T cell receptor beta chains from one sample sequenced in a study of cytomegalovirus exposure and HLA in healthy donors. Vbeta (60) and Jbeta (13) primers were used in the PCR. TCRdb keeps only in-frame clones here, not all; method: immunoSEQ multiplex PCR. Of about 120,000 clones listed, about 80% are singletons. Material for sequencing was PBMCs. These receptors all stem from a female donor in good health and CMV-seropositive.

The chain has TRBV7-3 and TRBJ2-1; 13 bases fit TRBD2. CDR1 and CDR2 from the germline V gene are SGHTA and FQGTGA. Losses at the gene ends were 5 bases for V and 5 bases for J; bases not matched to a gene: 6. The CDR3 is made up of 16 amino acids. The CDR3 DNA reads as TGTGCCAGCAGCCCGCAGGGACTAGCGGGGAACAATGAGCAGTTCTTC. Amino acid sequence: CASSPQGLAGNNEQFF. The full variable domain, in which reference TRBV7-3 and TRBJ2-1 provide the parts outside the CDR3, is GAGVSQTPSNKVTEKGKYVELRCDPISGHTALYWYRQSLGQGPEFLIYFQGTGAADDSGLPNDRFFAVRPEGSVSTLKIQRTERGDSAVYLCASSPQGLAGNNEQFFGPGTRLTVL.

The chain carries TRBV7-3 and TRBJ1-5; 9 bases agree with TRBD1. Germline CDR1 SGHTA, CDR2 FQGTGA. The V and J ends lost 5 bases and 7 bases, in that order; junction bases with no gene match: 3. The CDR3 runs 13 residues. The CDR3 loop reads CASSQDRGQPQHF. CDR3 sequence (DNA): TGTGCCAGCAGCCAGGACAGGGGACAGCCCCAGCATTTT.

This rearrangement joins TRBV6-5 to TRBJ2-2, with 8 positions matching TRBD1. This CDR3 comprises 15 residues. With 6 bases clipped from V and 4 bases from J, the junction kept 7 bases outside the gene matches. The germline CDR1 and CDR2 sequences are MNHEY and SVGAGI. The CDR3 sequence: CASRPPGQATGELFF. The CDR3 nucleotides read TGTGCCAGCAGACCTCCGGGACAGGCCACCGGGGAGCTGTTTTTT.

This clone was recorded a few times. The chain combines TRBV5-1 with TRBJ2-1, with D maybe TRBD2 (7 bases). The CDR3 runs to 16 residues. Germline CDR1 is SGHRS and CDR2 is YFSETQ. With 4 bases removed from V and 2 bases from J, the gap between germline ends came to 16 bases. The CDR3 loop is CASSLLLGGAYNEQFF. Here the CDR3 DNA reads TGCGCCAGCAGCCTCCTTCTAGGGGGGGCCTACAATGAGCAGTTCTTC.

The count of this clone is one. This rearrangement joins TRBV10-3 to TRBJ2-3, with 7 bases lining up with TRBD1. The ends lost 10 bases at V and 2 bases at J; junction bases unmatched: 6. There are 13 residues in the CDR3. Germline loops: CDR1 ENHRY, CDR2 SYGVKD. CDR3 region: CATGQKLTDTQYF. CDR3 in DNA: TGTGCCACGGGACAGAAACTCACAGATACGCAGTATTTT.

The chain uses TRBV27 and TRBJ1-1, with TRBD1 as a possible D gene (6 bases). The CDR3 extends over 17 amino acids. The V gene lost 5 bases and the J gene lost 1 base, with 20 bases spanning the gap. Germline V gene sequence: CDR1 MNHEY, CDR2 SMNVEV (reference sequence). CDR3 sequence (DNA): TGTGCCAGCAGTCGATTACAGGGTCCCGGGGCGAACACTGAAGCTTTCTTT. Residues: CASSRLQGPGANTEAFF.

The gene calls are TRBV21-1 and TRBJ1-6; the table calls TRBD1, which could not be checked here. TRBV21-1 is a pseudogene. The CDR3 is 15 residues long. DNA of the CDR3: TGTGCCAGCAGCGGCAAAGTTCTTTCCCCTTCACCCCTCCACTTT. It specifies CASSGKVLSPSPLHF.

The rearrangement uses TRBV5-1 and TRBJ2-1; 10 positions match TRBD2. Germline V gene sequence: CDR1 SGHRS, CDR2 YFSETQ. The V gene end was trimmed by 0 bases and the J gene end by 6 bases; junction bases not matched to a gene: 9. CDR3 size: 17 residues. CDR3 DNA: TGCGCCAGCAGCTTGGAAGCGGGGGGGCCGGGAATCAATGAGCAGTTCTTC. This sequence encodes CASSLEAGGPGINEQFF.

The genes are TRBV4-3 and TRBJ2-5, with 13 bases aligning to TRBD2. The ends lost 4 bases at V and 4 bases at J; junction bases unmatched: 6. The germline V gene has CDR1 LGHNA and CDR2 YSLEER. The CDR3 runs to 16 residues. DNA for the CDR3: TGCGCCAGCAGCCCCTCACTAGCGGGGGGGCCAGAGACCCAGTACTTC. This encodes CASSPSLAGGPETQYF.

The chain carries TRBV19 and TRBJ1-5; TRBD1 matches 8 bases. Looked up from germline, CDR1 is LNHDA and CDR2 is SQIVND (reference sequence). V was pared by 3 bases and J by 3 bases, with 4 bases of the junction left unmatched. This CDR3 has 15 residues. CDR3 region: CASSIDRGYNQPQHF. DNA for the CDR3: TGTGCCAGTAGTATTGACAGGGGTTACAATCAGCCCCAGCATTTT.

The gene calls are TRBV29-1 and TRBJ2-2; D is uncertain. Trimming left V 4 bases short and J 3 bases short, with 6 bases between. The CDR3 covers 12 residues. Germline V gene lookup returns CDR1 SQVTM and CDR2 ANQGSEA. The chain's CDR3 is CSVAVDTGELFF. The CDR3 coding sequence is TGCAGCGTTGCCGTAGACACCGGGGAGCTGTTTTTT.

A word on this clone: The same CDR3 is also encoded by other DNA sequences in this sample. The chain employs TRBV5-1 and TRBJ1-4; 7 nucleotides line up with TRBD1. Germline CDR1 is SGHRS and CDR2 is YFSETQ. The CDR3 sequence is 14 residues long. V lost 0 bases to trimming and J lost 5 bases; unmatched junction nucleotides: 1. The CDR3: CASSLGQGNEKLFF. In nucleotides, the CDR3 is TGCGCCAGCAGCTTGGGACAGGGAAATGAAAAACTGTTTTTT.

The chain employs TRBV28 and TRBJ2-5; tentative D call: TRBD1 (7 bases). Looked up from germline, CDR1 is MDHEN and CDR2 is SYDVKM. Trimming left V 2 bases short and J 4 bases short, with 11 bases between. The CDR3 loop spans 14 amino acids. CDR3 loop: CASSLQGGGETQYF. The CDR3 nucleotides are TGTGCCAGCAGTTTACAGGGGGGTGGAGAGACCCAGTACTTC.

V is TRBV14 and J is TRBJ1-2, with a possible D match to TRBD1 (6 bases). The CDR3 length is 14 residues. V was shortened by 4 bases and J by 7 bases, with 16 bases between the two germline ends. Germline lookup yields CDR1 SGHDN and CDR2 FVKESK. CDR3 sequence (DNA): TGTGCCAGCAGCCCATCCAGGGGTGCTGGTGGCTACACCTTC. Its protein product is CASSPSRGAGGYTF.

The chain carries TRBV30 and TRBJ2-7, with 8 bases lining up with TRBD1. Per germline, CDR1 GTSNPN and CDR2 SVGIG (reference sequence). The length of the CDR3 is 11 residues. The junction had 3 bases not matched to a gene; V was cut back by 8 bases and J by 3 bases. CDR3: CAGTGGYEQYF. In nucleotides, the CDR3 is TGTGCCGGAACAGGGGGCTACGAGCAGTACTTC.

V is TRBV6-6 and J is TRBJ2-7, with 10 bases lining up with TRBD2. The trim removed 6 bases at V and 6 bases at J, leaving 8 bases unmatched. There are 14 residues in the CDR3. CDR1 and CDR2 from the germline V gene are MNHNY and SVGAGI (reference sequence). CDR3 in DNA: TGTGCCAGCAGGAGAAGCGGGGGGGTTGTCGAGCAGTACTTC. It specifies CASRRSGGVVEQYF.

J is TRBJ1-6 and V is TRBV5-1, with 7 bases matching TRBD1. Germline V gene lookup returns CDR1 SGHRS and CDR2 YFSETQ. This CDR3 region has 16 residues. Unmatched junction bases numbered 10, after V lost 4 bases and J lost 6 bases. The CDR3 DNA sequence: TGCGCCAGCAGCGTAGGGCCGGGACAGATTAATTCACCCCTCCACTTT. It translates to CASSVGPGQINSPLHF. The full variable domain, in which reference TRBV5-1 and TRBJ1-6 provide the parts outside the CDR3, is KAGVTQTPRYLIKTRGQQVTLSCSPISGHRSVSWYQQTPGQGLQFLFEYFSETQRNKGNFPGRFSGRQFSNSRSEMNVSTLELGDSALYLCASSVGPGQINSPLHFGNGTRLTVT.

This clone was observed a handful of times. Written as DNA, the CDR3 is TGTGCCAGCAGGCCACAGGGGGACCCCTTTACCGGGGAGCTGTTTTTT. Its translation: CASRPQGDPFTGELFF. This chain links TRBV5-4 with TRBJ2-2; TRBD1 matches at 8 bases. This CDR3 is built from 16 residues. Trimming cost V 5 bases and J 5 bases; bases outside gene matches: 11. CDR1 is SGHNT, CDR2 YYREEE, per germline (reference sequence).

This chain joins TRBV4-1 and TRBJ1-6, with TRBD1 identical over 11 bases. Trimming took 3 bases from V and 1 from J; bases not matched to a gene: 5. CDR1 and CDR2 (germline): MGHRA, YSYEKL. This CDR3 is 18 amino acids long. The DNA for the CDR3 is TGCGCCAGCAGCCATGCCGGGACAGGGGGTTCCTATAATTCACCCCTCCACTTT. Its translation: CASSHAGTGGSYNSPLHF.

The V gene is TRBV7-9, the J gene TRBJ2-7; 7 positions agree with TRBD1. This CDR3 has 12 amino acids. With V trimmed by 6 bases and J by 4 bases, 3 bases remained unmatched. CDR1 SEHNR and CDR2 FQNEAQ come from the germline V gene (reference sequence). CDR3 bases: TGTGCCAGCAGTTCACAGGGGTACGAGCAGTACTTC. It specifies CASSSQGYEQYF.

The chain couples TRBV5-8 to TRBJ2-7; TRBD1 is a possible D gene (6 bases). Germline lookup yields CDR1 SGHTS and CDR2 YDEGEE. The CDR3 is 16 residues long. Trimming removed 0 bases at V and 6 bases at J, with 19 bases between. This CDR3 is CASSLESVAGVAEQYF. The CDR3, as DNA: TGTGCCAGCAGCTTGGAAAGTGTGGCAGGGGTGGCCGAGCAGTACTTC.

The genes are TRBV5-4 and TRBJ2-3; possibly TRBD1 for D (5 bases). V was pared by 1 base and J by 0 bases, with 12 bases between. The CDR3 has 16 amino acids. In germline, CDR1 is SGHNT, CDR2 YYREEE (reference sequence). The CDR3 DNA follows: TGTGCCAGCAGCTTGAAACGGACAAGCAGCACAGATACGCAGTATTTT. Protein product: CASSLKRTSSTDTQYF.

The J gene is TRBJ1-1, the V gene TRBV19; D may be TRBD1 (5 bases). The CDR3 runs to 12 residues. Germline CDR1 LNHDA, CDR2 SQIVND (reference sequence). V was trimmed by 7 bases and J by 1 base, leaving 7 bases between them. CDR3 coding DNA: TGTGCCAGTACAGACAGGAACACTGAAGCTTTCTTT. It translates to CASTDRNTEAFF.

The chain carries TRBV2 and TRBJ1-4, with TRBD1 as a possible D gene (6 bases). This CDR3 region has 13 residues. CDR1 and CDR2 (germline): SNHLY, FYNNEI. Trimming shortened V by 5 bases and J by 7 bases, and 11 bases separated the two germline ends. CDR3 nucleotides: TGTGCCAGCAGTTTACAGGGTTCTGAAAAACTGTTTTTT. This sequence encodes CASSLQGSEKLFF.

This clone has just a few counts. V usage is TRBV4-1 and J usage is TRBJ1-5, with 8 bases matching TRBD1. V trimming: 0 bases; J trimming: 2 bases; junction bases outside the gene matches: 3. Germline V gene sequence: CDR1 MGHRA, CDR2 YSYEKL. CDR3 length: 16 residues. CDR3 region: CASSQDPGQGNQPQHF. The DNA for the CDR3 is TGCGCCAGCAGCCAAGATCCGGGACAGGGCAATCAGCCCCAGCATTTT.

A note on this clone: Other DNA sequences in the sample encode the same CDR3. This sequence joins TRBV9 and TRBJ1-2, with a weak D call TRBD1 (6 bases). Germline CDR1 is SGDLS and CDR2 is YYNGEE. The CDR3 consists of 14 residues. V was pared by 3 bases and J by 3 bases, with 12 bases between. The CDR3 DNA follows: TGTGCCAGCAGCGCCTCAGGGGTGGACTATGGCTACACCTTC. It is translated as CASSASGVDYGYTF.

V usage is TRBV19 and J usage is TRBJ2-7; possible D gene TRBD2, 6 bases. The CDR3 is made up of 14 amino acids. CDR1 LNHDA and CDR2 SQIVND come from the germline V gene (reference sequence). V lost 5 bases, J lost 2 bases, and 13 bases lay in between. The CDR3 coding sequence is TGTGCCAGTAGTTCGGCTAGCGTCGCCTACGAGCAGTACTTC. It yields the protein CASSSASVAYEQYF.

The V gene is TRBV6-5, the J gene TRBJ2-3; the D gene is possibly TRBD1 (5 bases). Germline-derived CDR1 and CDR2 are MNHEY and SVGAGI. Deletions cut 0 bases from V and 1 base from J, with 8 bases between. The CDR3 is made up of 15 amino acids. The DNA for the CDR3 is TGTGCCAGCAGTTACTCAGGGGTTGGCACAGATACGCAGTATTTT. It translates to CASSYSGVGTDTQYF.